These 2 T cell receptor beta chains originate from one sample sequenced in a study of shared clonotypes between healthy human individuals. Produced via immunoSEQ multiplex PCR; TCRdb's table is partial and in-frame only. The sample lists 190,000 or so clones, over 50% occurring once. The sample was memory CD4+ T cells sorted from blood. As for subset: CD45RA-negative fraction. The receptors originated from a man aged 30-40 years in good health.

V and J are TRBV5-1 and TRBJ2-7, with TRBD2 matching over 13 bases. Unmatched junction bases numbered 8, after V lost 4 bases and J lost 7 bases. Germline V gene data show CDR1 as SGHRS and CDR2 as YFSETQ. The CDR3 is 15 amino acids. The CDR3 region is CASSPRTSGSREQYF. Written as DNA, the CDR3 is TGCGCCAGCAGCCCACGGACTAGCGGGAGTCGTGAGCAGTACTTC.

The chain employs TRBV21-1 and TRBJ1-5. TRBV21-1 is marked as a pseudogene. CDR3 length equals 16 residues. CDR3: CASSKDRWEGNQPQHF. In DNA form, the CDR3 reads TGTGCCAGCAGCAAAGACAGATGGGAAGGCAATCAGCCCCAGCATTTT.